This section outlines one T cell receptor beta chain sequence together with its context. These data originate in a study of response to subunit inactivated influenza vaccine. Trimming left V 7 bases short and J 5 bases short, with 21 bases between. The CDR3 covers 16 residues. CDR1 and CDR2 (germline): SGHVS, FQNEAQ. One entry per CDR3 protein, called by TCRdb with MiXCR from the RT-PCR reads. In the table there are approximately 170,000 distinct CDR3 sequences, approximately 12% of which are singletons. The sample was also linked to a second study, of T cells expressing NK-cell markers. As that report states: Scientists made TCR beta cDNA using 5'RACE template switching with UMIs. In the group of eight sequenced donors, seven were HCMV-seropositive and one was seronegative. In several donors, these clonotypes also led the CD3+CD56-NKG2C+ fraction. HCMV specificity of the expanded NKG2C+ T cell clones was not established.

The sequenced sample was CD8+ T cells sorted from PBMCs, obtained less than 13 days after vaccination. V and J are TRBV7-8 and TRBJ1-5; TRBD1 is a possible D gene (6 bases). The sequence derives from a man aged 50 or older who received an inactivated influenza vaccine. The CDR3 sequence: CASTQYGGQFDQPQHF. Written as DNA, the CDR3 is TGTGCCAGCACCCAATATGGGGGGCAGTTCGATCAGCCCCAGCATTTT.